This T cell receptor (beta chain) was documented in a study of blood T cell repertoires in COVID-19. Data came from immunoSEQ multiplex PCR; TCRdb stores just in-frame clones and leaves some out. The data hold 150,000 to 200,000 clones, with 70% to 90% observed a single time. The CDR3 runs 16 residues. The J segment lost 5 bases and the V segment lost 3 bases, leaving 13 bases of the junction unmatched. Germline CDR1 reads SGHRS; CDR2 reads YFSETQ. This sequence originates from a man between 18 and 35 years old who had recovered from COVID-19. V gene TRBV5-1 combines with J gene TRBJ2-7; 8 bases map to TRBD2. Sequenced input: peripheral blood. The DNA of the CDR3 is TGCGCCAGCAGCTCCGGAACCAGCGGGAGCGGCGACGAGCAGTACTTC. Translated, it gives CASSSGTSGSGDEQYF.